This T cell receptor beta chain was documented in a study of CDR3 diversity in severe acne (dated by TCRdb to 2018 to 2020). The method was PCR. The instrument given in TCRdb is Illumina HiSeq 2000. Through fastp at Q25 and MiXCR, TCRdb rebuilt clones from the public reads, retaining in-frame beta chains. CDR3 protein sequences are deduplicated, and each keeps its most common genes and DNA. The sample table holds about 85,000 distinct CDR3 sequences, of which 48% were seen once. The ten most abundant clones make up 10% of the sample. Worth noting for this clonotype: This receptor's antigen is unknown. One end of the junction varies from germline; a read error may be responsible.

Inclusive of the bounding cysteine and phenylalanine, the CDR3 is 15 residues long. The read is trimmed to its CDR3 DNA, 45 bases read in frame from base 1. CDR1 and CDR2 are drawn from the germline V gene (reference sequence): MNHEY, SMNVEV. Sequences were obtained from blood. The receptor was derived from a male donor in good health, serving as a control. Recombination linked TRBV27 to TRBJ1-4, with the D gene not confidently named. The bases are TGTGCCAGCAGTTTATCCTCGGGGTGGGATGAGAAACTGTTTTTT. The encoded protein is CASSLSSGWDEKLFF.